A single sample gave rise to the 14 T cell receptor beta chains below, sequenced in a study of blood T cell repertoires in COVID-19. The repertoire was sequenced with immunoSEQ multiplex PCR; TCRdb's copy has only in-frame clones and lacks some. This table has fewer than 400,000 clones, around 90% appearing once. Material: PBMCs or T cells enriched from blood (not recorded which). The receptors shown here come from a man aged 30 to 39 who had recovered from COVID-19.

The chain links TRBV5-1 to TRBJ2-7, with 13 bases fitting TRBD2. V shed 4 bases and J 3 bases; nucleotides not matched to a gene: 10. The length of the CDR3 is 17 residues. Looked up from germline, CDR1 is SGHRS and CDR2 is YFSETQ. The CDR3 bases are TGCGCCAGCAGCCGCACCACAGGACTAGCGGGGGACTACGAGCAGTACTTC. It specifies CASSRTTGLAGDYEQYF.

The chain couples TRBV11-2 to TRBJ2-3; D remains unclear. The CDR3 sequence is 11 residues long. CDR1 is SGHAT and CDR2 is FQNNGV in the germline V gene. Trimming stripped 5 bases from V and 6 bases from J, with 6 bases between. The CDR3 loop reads CASSPGDTQYF. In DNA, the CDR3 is TGTGCCAGCAGCCCCGGGGATACGCAGTATTTT.

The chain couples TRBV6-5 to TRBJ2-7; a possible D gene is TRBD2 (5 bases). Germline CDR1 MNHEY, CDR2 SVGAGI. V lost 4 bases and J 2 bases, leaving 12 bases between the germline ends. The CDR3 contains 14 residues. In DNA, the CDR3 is TGTGCCAGCAGTTCCCTAGCTACCCCCTACGAGCAGTACTTC. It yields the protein CASSSLATPYEQYF.

Here the CDR3 DNA reads TGTGCCAGCAGTTTTAGTGATACCTACGAGCAGTACTTC. This sequence encodes CASSFSDTYEQYF. V usage is TRBV28 and J usage is TRBJ2-7, with D unresolved. In germline, CDR1 is MDHEN, CDR2 SYDVKM. V was trimmed by 3 bases and J by 2 bases, leaving 8 bases between them. The CDR3 has 13 residues.

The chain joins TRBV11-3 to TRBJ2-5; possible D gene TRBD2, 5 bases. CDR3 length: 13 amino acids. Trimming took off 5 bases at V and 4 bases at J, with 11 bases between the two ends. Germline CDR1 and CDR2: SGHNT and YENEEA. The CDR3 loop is CASSEGGAETQYF. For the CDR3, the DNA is TGTGCCAGCAGCGAGGGCGGAGCAGAGACCCAGTACTTC.

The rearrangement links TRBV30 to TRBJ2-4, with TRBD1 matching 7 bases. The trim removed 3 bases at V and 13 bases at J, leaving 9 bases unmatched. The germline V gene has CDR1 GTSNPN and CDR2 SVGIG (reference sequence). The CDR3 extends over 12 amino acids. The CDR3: CAWSINDRVQYF. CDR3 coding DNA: TGTGCCTGGAGCATTAACGACAGGGTGCAGTACTTC. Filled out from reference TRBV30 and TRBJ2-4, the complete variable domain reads SQTIHQWPATLVQPVGSPLSLECTVEGTSNPNLYWYRQAAGRGLQLLFYSVGIGQISSEVPQNLSASRPQDRQFILSSKKLLLSDSGFYLCAWSINDRVQYFGAGTRLSVL.

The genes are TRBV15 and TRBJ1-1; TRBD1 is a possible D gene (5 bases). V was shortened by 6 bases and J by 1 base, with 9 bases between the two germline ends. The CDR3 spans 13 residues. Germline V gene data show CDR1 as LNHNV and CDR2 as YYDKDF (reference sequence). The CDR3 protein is CATRPRGNTEAFF. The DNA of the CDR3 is TGTGCCACCAGACCAAGGGGGAACACTGAAGCTTTCTTT.

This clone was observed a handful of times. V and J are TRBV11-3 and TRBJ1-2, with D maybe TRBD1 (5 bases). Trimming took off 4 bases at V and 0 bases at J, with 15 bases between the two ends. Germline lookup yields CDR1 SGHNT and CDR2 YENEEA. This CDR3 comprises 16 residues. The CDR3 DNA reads TGTGCCAGCAGCTCAAAAGCCTCGGGGGCTAACTATGGCTACACCTTC. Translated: CASSSKASGANYGYTF.

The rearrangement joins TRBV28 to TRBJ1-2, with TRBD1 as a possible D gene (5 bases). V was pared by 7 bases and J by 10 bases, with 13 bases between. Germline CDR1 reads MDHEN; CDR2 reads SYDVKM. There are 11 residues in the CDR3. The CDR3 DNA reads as TGTGCCAGCACCTTGAAGGGGATCTACACCTTC. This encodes CASTLKGIYTF.

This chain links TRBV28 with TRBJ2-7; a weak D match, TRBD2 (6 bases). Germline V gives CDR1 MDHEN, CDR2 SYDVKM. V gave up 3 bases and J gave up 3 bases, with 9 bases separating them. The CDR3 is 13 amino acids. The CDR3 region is CASSFPGVYEQYF. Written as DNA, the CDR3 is TGTGCCAGCAGTTTTCCGGGGGTCTACGAGCAGTACTTC.

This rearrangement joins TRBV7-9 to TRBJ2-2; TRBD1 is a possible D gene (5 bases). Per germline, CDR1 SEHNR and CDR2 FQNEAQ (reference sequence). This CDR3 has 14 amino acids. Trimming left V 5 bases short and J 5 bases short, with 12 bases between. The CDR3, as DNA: TGTGCCAGCAGCCGCCAGGGTCAGACCGGGGAGCTGTTTTTT. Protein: CASSRQGQTGELFF.

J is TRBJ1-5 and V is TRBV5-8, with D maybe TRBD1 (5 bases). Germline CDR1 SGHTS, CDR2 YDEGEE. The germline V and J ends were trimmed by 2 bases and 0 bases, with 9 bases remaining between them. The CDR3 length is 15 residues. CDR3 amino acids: CASSLDSDSNQPQHF. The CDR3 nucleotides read TGTGCCAGCAGCTTAGACAGTGATAGCAATCAGCCCCAGCATTTT.

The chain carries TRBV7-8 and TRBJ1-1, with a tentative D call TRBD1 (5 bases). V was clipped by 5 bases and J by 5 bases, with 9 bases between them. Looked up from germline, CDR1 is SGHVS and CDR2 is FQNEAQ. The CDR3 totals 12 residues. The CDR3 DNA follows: TGTGCCAGCAGCGCGGGGGAGACTGAAGCTTTCTTT. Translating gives CASSAGETEAFF.

The CDR3: CASSEQGPLIGGYTF. Here the CDR3 DNA reads TGTGCCAGCAGTGAGCAGGGGCCCTTAATTGGTGGCTACACCTTC. The chain has TRBV6-1 and TRBJ1-2; perhaps TRBD1 as D (6 bases). CDR1 is MNHNS and CDR2 is SASEGT in the germline V gene. This CDR3 contains 15 residues. V was shortened by 3 bases and J by 7 bases, with 18 bases between the two germline ends.